This TCR beta chain emerged from a study of CD8+ T cells in alopecia areata listed by TCRdb under 2018. As for the study more broadly: The treated patients took part in an open-label pilot trial in which moderate-to-severe alopecia areata was treated with oral tofacitinib at 5 to 10 mg twice daily. Tofacitinib was administered for 6 to 18 months, and 6 months of follow-up off drug were then conducted to assess delayed response and recurrence. For the treated patients, the SALT score, which quantifies what percentage of scalp surface area is affected, served as the measure of disease severity. The study used high-throughput TCRbeta sequencing to examine T cell clonal expansion in alopecia areata, in both the C3H/HeJ mouse model and human patients. Human TCRbeta sequencing covered scalp tissue and sorted CD4+ and CD8+ peripheral blood T cells from patchy and totalis/universalis alopecia areata patients and healthy controls. Patients on tofacitinib were biopsied at baseline and after 4 and 24 weeks of treatment, and several of the patients also had a later scalp biopsy. Clonality in the scalp was compared among normal scalp (n=4), patchy alopecia areata scalp (n=8), and alopecia totalis/universalis scalp (n=8). RNA was obtained with the PAXgene miRNA kit for fixed scalp, the miRNeasy kit for PBMCs, and the RNeasy kit for mouse skin. TCRbeta CDR3 regions were amplified by immunoSEQ multiplex PCR with 35 Vbeta forward and 13 Jbeta reverse primers.

According to the study, the label for this sample's treatment or condition signals: oral pan-JAK inhibitor, 5-10 mg twice daily. Peripheral blood and lesional scalp punch biopsies were obtained from patients with alopecia areata. PBMCs were isolated by density centrifugation and stained for CD3, CD4 and CD8, and CD4+ and CD8+ T cells were sorted on a FACSAria. Receptor amplification or capture employed the immunoSEQ multiplex PCR assay. RNA was extracted from all samples and reverse transcribed into cDNA as template for TCR sequencing. SuperScript III was used for first-strand cDNA synthesis, primed with a 2:1 mix of oligo-dT and random hexamers. A synthetic immune receptor repertoire was used to assess amplification bias, and residual bias was removed computationally. From the authors' description of their analysis: Raw reads were preprocessed for error removal, and CDR3 was defined according to IMGT conventions as running from the conserved cysteine to phenylalanine. To get clonality, Shannon entropy was normalized by log2 of the number of productive unique TCRs and the result was subtracted from 1. Whether each scalp clone was CD4 or CD8 was inferred by checking scalp TCRbeta sequences against the CD4 and CD8 repertoires from sorted blood. TCRdb provides this immuneACCESS table in a form limited to in-frame rearrangements. Some clones are lacking; in checked studies, under half of them reflect an unresolved V gene, and why the rest are absent is not known. V, J and clone size derive from that table, while D and trimming were established from the DNA sequence. This sample is represented by around 100,000 clones; more than 75% of them were singletons. 8.5% to 14% of the sample goes to the ten largest clones.

Results the study describes overall, beyond this receptor: Compared with normal scalp, lesional scalp had higher clonality and more expanded CD8+ clones, particularly in alopecia totalis/universalis, a pattern that suggests antigenic drive. With tofacitinib, both scalp clonality and the number of expanded CD8+ clones among the top 100 scalp clones went down significantly. During tofacitinib treatment, many expanded lesional clones remained in scalp and blood, and this persistence may partly explain relapse after treatment is stopped. The treated cohort was small, with a single nonresponder, so links between baseline CD8+ expansion and response need larger studies. Resident alphabeta T cells in normal human skin are also sequenced, complicating scalp TCR repertoire analysis, unlike mouse skin dominated by gammadelta T cells. Shared TCR sequences between patients were less evident than in mice, which may be partly attributable to HLA diversity in the patient population.

Worth noting for this clone: The clone's antigen remains unknown. No much larger clone is present one base from it, and per-base qualities are unavailable. Other DNA sequences within the sample encode an identical CDR3.

Trimming takes 8 bases from V and 3 bases from J, and the germline ends sit 15 bases apart. Spanning cysteine to phenylalanine, the CDR3 consists of 14 amino acids. Only CDR3 DNA is held: 42 bases, read in frame from base 1. CDR1 MGHRA and CDR2 YSYEKL are derived from the germline V gene. The sample here was CD8+ T cells sorted from blood, taken around week 31, from a patient treated with tofacitinib. This TCR was sampled from a human donor with alopecia areata. The chain links TRBV4-1 with TRBJ2-3; there is no confident call for the D gene. CDR3 reads: CASAGRGSTDTQYF. The DNA sequence is TGCGCCAGCGCCGGCCGTGGCTCGACAGATACGCAGTATTTT.